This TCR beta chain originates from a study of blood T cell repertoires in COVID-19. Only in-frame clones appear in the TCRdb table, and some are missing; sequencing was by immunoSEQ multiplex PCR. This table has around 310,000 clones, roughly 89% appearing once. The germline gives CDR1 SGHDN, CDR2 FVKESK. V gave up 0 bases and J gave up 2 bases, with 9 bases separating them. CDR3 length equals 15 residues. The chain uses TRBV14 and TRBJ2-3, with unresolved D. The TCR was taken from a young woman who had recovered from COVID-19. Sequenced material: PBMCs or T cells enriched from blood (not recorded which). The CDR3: CASSQDDIYTDTQYF. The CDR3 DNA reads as TGTGCCAGCAGCCAAGATGACATTTACACAGATACGCAGTATTTT.